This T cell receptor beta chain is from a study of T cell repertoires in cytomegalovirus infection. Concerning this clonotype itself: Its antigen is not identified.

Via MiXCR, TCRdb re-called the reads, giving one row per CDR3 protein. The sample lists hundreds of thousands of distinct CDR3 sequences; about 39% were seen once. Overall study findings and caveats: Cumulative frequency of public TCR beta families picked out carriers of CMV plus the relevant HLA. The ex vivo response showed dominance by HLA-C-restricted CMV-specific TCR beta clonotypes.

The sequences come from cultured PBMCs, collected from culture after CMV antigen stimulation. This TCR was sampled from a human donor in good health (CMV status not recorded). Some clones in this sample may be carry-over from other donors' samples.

CDR3 sequence reads: CASSPTGNNQPQHF. The DNA for the CDR3 is TGTGCCAGCAGTCCGACAGGGAACAATCAGCCCCAGCATTTT. The chain links TRBV12-3 or TRBV12-4 to TRBJ1-5; 7 bases are a match to TRBD1. The CDR3 totals 14 residues. Trimming removed 5 bases from V and 3 bases from J; junction bases left unmatched: 4.